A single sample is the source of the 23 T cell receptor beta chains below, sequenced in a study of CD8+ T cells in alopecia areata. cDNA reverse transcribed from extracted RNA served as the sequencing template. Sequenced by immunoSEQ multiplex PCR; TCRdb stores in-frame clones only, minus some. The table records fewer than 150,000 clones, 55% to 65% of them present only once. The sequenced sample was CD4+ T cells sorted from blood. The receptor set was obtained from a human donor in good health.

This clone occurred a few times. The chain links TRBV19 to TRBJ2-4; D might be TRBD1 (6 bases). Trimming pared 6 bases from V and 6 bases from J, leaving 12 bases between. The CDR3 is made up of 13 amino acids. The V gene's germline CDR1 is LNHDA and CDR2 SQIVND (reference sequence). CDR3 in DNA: TGTGCCAGTAGCAGGGACATTGGAAACATTCAGTACTTC. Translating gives CASSRDIGNIQYF.

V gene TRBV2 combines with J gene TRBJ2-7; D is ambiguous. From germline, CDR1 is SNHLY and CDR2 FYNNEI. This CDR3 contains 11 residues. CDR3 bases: TGTGCAGCAAGGCTTTCCTACGAGCAGTACTTC. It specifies CAARLSYEQYF.

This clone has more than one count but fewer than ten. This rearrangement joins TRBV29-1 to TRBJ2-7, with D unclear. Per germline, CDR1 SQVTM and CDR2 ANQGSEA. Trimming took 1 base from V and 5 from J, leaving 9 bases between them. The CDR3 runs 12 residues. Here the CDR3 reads CSVEAARNEQYF. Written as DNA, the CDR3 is TGCAGCGTTGAAGCGGCCAGAAACGAGCAGTACTTC.

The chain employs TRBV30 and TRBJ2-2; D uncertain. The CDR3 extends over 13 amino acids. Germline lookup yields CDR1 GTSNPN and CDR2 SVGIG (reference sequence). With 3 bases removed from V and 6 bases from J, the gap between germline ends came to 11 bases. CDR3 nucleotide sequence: TGTGCCTGGAGAGGAAAGTTGGCCGGGGAGCTGTTTTTT. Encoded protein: CAWRGKLAGELFF.

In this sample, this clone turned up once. The CDR3: CASSSGTGGSYEQYF. The CDR3 DNA is TGTGCCAGCAGCAGTGGTACAGGGGGCTCCTACGAGCAGTACTTC. V and J are TRBV7-9 and TRBJ2-7; 8 bases agree with TRBD1. This CDR3 is built from 15 residues. From germline, CDR1 is SEHNR and CDR2 FQNEAQ (reference sequence). V trimming: 5 bases; J trimming: 0 bases; junction bases outside the gene matches: 6. Full variable domain (rest looked up from reference TRBV7-9 and TRBJ2-7): DTGVSQNPRHKITKRGQNVTFRCDPISEHNRLYWYRQTLGQGPEFLTYFQNEAQLEKSRLLSDRFSAERPKGSFSTLEIQRTEQGDSAMYLCASSSGTGGSYEQYFGPGTRLTVT.

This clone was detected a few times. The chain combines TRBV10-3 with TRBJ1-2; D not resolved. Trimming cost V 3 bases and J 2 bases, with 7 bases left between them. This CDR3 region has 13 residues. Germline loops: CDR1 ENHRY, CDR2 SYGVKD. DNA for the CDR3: TGTGCCATCAGTGACAACAGCAACTATGGCTACACCTTC. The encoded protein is CAISDNSNYGYTF.

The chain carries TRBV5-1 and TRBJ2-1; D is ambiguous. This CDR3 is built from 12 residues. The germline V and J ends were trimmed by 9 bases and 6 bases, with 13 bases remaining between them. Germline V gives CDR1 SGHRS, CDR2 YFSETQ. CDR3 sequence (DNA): TGCGCCATCCGAGGTGTGGGCAATGAGCAGTTCTTC. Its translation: CAIRGVGNEQFF.

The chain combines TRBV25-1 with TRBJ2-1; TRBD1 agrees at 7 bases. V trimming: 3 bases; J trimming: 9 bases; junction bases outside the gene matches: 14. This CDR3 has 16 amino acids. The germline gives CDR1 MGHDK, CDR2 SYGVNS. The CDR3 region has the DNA TGTGCCAGCAGTGATACCGGGACAGCTAAGATGGGTGAGCAGTTCTTC. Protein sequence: CASSDTGTAKMGEQFF.

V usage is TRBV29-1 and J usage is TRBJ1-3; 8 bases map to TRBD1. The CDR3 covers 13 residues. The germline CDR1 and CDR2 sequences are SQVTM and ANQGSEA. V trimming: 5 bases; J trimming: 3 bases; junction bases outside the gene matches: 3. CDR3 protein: CSVQTGGGNTIYF. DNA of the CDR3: TGCAGCGTTCAAACAGGGGGTGGAAACACCATATATTTT.

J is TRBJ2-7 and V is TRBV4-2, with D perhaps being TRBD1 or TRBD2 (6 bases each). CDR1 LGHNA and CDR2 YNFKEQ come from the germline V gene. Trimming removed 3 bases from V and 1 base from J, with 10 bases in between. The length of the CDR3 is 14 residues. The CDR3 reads CASSQWGASYEQYF. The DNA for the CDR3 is TGTGCCAGCAGCCAGTGGGGGGCGTCCTACGAGCAGTACTTC.

The CDR3: CSVEGRGGETQYF. Written as DNA, the CDR3 is TGCAGCGTTGAAGGCAGGGGGGGCGAGACCCAGTACTTC. J is TRBJ2-5 and V is TRBV29-1; D is tentatively TRBD1 or TRBD2 (7 bases each). Between the trimmed V and J ends, which lost 1 base and 5 bases, there was a span of 11 bases. The length of the CDR3 is 13 residues. In germline, CDR1 is SQVTM, CDR2 ANQGSEA.

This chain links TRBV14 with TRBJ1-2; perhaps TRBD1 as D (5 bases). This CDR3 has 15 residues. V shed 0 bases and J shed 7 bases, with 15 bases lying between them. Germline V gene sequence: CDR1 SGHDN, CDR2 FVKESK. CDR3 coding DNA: TGTGCCAGCAGCCAAGACCCAAGGGGCGCGTCTGGCTACACCTTC. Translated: CASSQDPRGASGYTF.

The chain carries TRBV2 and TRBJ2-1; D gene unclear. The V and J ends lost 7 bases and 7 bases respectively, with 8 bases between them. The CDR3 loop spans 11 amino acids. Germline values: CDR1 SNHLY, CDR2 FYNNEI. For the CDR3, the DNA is TGTGCCAGCACGGATTTTAATGAGCAGTTCTTC. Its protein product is CASTDFNEQFF.

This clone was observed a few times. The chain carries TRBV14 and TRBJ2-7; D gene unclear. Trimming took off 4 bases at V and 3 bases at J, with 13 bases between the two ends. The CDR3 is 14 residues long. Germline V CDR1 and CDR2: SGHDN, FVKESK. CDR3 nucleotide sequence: TGTGCCAGCAGCCGCTTAGCCGGTCACTACGAGCAGTACTTC. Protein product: CASSRLAGHYEQYF.

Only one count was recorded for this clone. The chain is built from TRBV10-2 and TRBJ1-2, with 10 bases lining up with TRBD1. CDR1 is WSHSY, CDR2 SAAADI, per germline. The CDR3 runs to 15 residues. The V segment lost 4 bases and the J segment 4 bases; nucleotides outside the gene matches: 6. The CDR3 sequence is CASSAATGGVYGYTF. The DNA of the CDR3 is TGCGCCAGCAGTGCCGCGACAGGGGGCGTCTATGGCTACACCTTC.

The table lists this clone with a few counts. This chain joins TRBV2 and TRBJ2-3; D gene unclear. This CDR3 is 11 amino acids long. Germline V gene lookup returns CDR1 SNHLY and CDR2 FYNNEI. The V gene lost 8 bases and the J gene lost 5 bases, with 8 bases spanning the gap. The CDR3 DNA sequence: TGTGCCAGCGCAGTCGGAGATACGCAGTATTTT. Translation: CASAVGDTQYF. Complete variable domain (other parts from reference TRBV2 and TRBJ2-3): EPEVTQTPSHQVTQMGQEVILRCVPISNHLYFYWYRQILGQKVEFLVSFYNNEISEKSEIFDDQFSVERPDGSNFTLKIRSTKLEDSAMYFCASAVGDTQYFGPGTRLTVL.

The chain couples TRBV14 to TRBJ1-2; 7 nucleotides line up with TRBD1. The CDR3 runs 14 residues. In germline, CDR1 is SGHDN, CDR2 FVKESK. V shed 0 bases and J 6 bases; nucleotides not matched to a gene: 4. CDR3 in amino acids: CASSQENRGHGYTF. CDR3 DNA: TGTGCCAGCAGCCAAGAGAACAGGGGACATGGCTACACCTTC.

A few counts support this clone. For the CDR3, the DNA is TGCAGCGTTCCCTTATTCGACACCGGGGAGCTGTTTTTT. It is translated as CSVPLFDTGELFF. This chain connects TRBV29-1 to TRBJ2-2; no reliable D call. Germline CDR1 and CDR2: SQVTM and ANQGSEA. The CDR3 runs to 13 residues. Deletions cut 5 bases from V and 3 bases from J, with 10 bases between.

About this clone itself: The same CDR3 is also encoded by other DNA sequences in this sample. The CDR3 DNA reads as TGTGCCAGCAGCCTTGACAGTAATCAGCCCCAGCATTTT. Amino acids: CASSLDSNQPQHF. The chain recombines TRBV5-4 with TRBJ1-5, with TRBD1 as a possible D gene (5 bases). CDR1 and CDR2 from the germline V gene are SGHNT and YYREEE (reference sequence). There are 13 residues in the CDR3. V was trimmed by 4 bases and J by 4 bases, leaving 9 bases between them.

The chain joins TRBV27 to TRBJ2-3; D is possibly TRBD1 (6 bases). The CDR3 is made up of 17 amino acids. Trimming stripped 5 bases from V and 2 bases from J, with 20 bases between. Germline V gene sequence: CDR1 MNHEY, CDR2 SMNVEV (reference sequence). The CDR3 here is CASSPEQGWGSTDTQYF. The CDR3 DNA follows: TGTGCCAGCAGTCCCGAACAGGGATGGGGGTCCACAGATACGCAGTATTTT.

CDR3 sequence (DNA): TGTGCCAGCAGCCAGGGGGACAGCAGCAATCAGCCCCAGCATTTT. Translation: CASSQGDSSNQPQHF. V gene TRBV4-2 combines with J gene TRBJ1-5, with TRBD1 identical over 7 bases. Trimming cost V 3 bases and J 1 base; bases outside gene matches: 3. The V gene's germline CDR1 is LGHNA and CDR2 YNFKEQ. The CDR3 runs 15 residues.

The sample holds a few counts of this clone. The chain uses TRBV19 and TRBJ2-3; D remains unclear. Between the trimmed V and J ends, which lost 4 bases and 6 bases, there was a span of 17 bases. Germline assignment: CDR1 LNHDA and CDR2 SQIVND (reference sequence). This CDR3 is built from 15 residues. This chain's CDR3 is CASSTRERPSDTQYF. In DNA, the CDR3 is TGTGCCAGTAGTACCAGAGAGCGCCCGAGTGATACGCAGTATTTT.

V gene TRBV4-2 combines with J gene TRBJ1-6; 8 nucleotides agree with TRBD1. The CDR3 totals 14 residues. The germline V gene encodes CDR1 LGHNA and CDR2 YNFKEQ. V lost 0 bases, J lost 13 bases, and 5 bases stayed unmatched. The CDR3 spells CASSQEGDRIPLHF. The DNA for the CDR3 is TGTGCCAGCAGCCAAGAAGGGGACAGGATCCCCCTCCACTTT.